This T cell receptor beta chain was captured by sequencing in a study of T cells after yellow fever vaccination. By 5'RACE template switching, TCR cDNA was produced, with a universal primer site and UMIs added in the process. TCRdb re-called the 5' RACE reads through MiXCR, storing one row per CDR3 protein. The sample comprises 400,000 to 650,000 distinct CDR3 sequences, around a fifth of which are singletons, and approximately 16% rests with the top ten. The CDR3 runs to 16 residues. V lost 4 bases to trimming and J lost 3 bases; unmatched junction nucleotides: 7. Germline loops: CDR1 SGHAT, CDR2 FQDESV (reference sequence). A remark on this clonotype: What it binds is not known.

Findings and limits, study-wide: Researchers report a weaker secondary response that nonetheless peaked faster, day 5 versus 15. The appearance of a small share of clonotypes in both CD4 and CD8 compartments was observed.

This rearrangement joins TRBV11-1 to TRBJ2-3; 10 nucleotides match TRBD2. This TCR was sampled from a man aged 18 to 30 who received the YFV17D yellow fever vaccine. The sequencing used PBMCs, collected roughly 20 days after the first yellow fever vaccination. The CDR3 reads CASSSRSGGGTDTQYF. Here the CDR3 DNA reads TGTGCCAGCAGCTCCCGGAGCGGGGGGGGGACAGATACGCAGTATTTT.